Shown below are 3 T cell receptor beta chains from a single sample sequenced in a study of cytomegalovirus exposure and HLA in healthy donors. PCR amplification relied on 60 Vbeta primers (plus 13 Jbeta primers). The repertoire was sequenced with immunoSEQ multiplex PCR; TCRdb's copy has only in-frame clones and lacks some. Counted here are 180,000 or so clones, 60% to 80% occurring once; the ten biggest clones make up under 8%. Sequencing used PBMCs. The source of these receptors is a man aged 35 to 55 in good health and CMV-seropositive.

The chain uses TRBV7-6 and TRBJ1-3; D uncertain. Germline V gene data show CDR1 as SGHVS and CDR2 as FNYEAQ. This CDR3 has 15 residues. The V end was cut by 2 bases, the J end by 1 base, with 9 bases between. CDR3: CASSLFPSSGNTIYF. The CDR3 DNA is TGTGCCAGCAGCTTATTCCCTTCTTCTGGAAACACCATATATTTT. Combining the CDR3 with reference TRBV7-6 and TRBJ1-3 gives the whole variable domain GAGVSQSPRYKVTKRGQDVALRCDPISGHVSLYWYRQALGQGPEFLTYFNYEAQQDKSGLPNDRFSAERPEGSISTLTIQRTEQRDSAMYRCASSLFPSSGNTIYFGEGSWLTVV.

The rearrangement joins TRBV4-2 to TRBJ2-7; D possibly corresponds to TRBD2 (5 bases). This CDR3 contains 14 residues. Deletions cut 0 bases from V and 6 bases from J, with 12 bases between. Germline CDR1 and CDR2: LGHNA and YNFKEQ. The CDR3 region has the DNA TGTGCCAGCAGCCAAGATCAAGGAGGCGGCGAGCAGTACTTC. It yields the protein CASSQDQGGGEQYF.

The chain employs TRBV9 and TRBJ2-5; 10 bases map to TRBD1. V was pared by 3 bases and J by 2 bases, with 10 bases of the junction left unmatched. Germline loops: CDR1 SGDLS, CDR2 YYNGEE. The CDR3 consists of 17 residues. The CDR3 sequence: CASSDLAGTGAQETQYF. The CDR3 DNA reads as TGTGCCAGCAGCGACCTAGCCGGGACAGGGGCACAAGAGACCCAGTACTTC.